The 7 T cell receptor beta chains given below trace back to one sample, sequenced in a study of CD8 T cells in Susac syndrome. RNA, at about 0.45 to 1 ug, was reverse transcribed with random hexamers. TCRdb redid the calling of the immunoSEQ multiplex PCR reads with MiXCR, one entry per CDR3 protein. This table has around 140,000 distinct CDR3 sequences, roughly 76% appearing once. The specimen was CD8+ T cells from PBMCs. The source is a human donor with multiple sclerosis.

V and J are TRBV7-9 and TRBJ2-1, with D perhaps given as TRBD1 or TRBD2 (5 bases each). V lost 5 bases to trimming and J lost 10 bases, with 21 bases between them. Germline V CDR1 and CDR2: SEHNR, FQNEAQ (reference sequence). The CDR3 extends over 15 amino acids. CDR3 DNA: TGTGCCAGCAGCCATGAAGCGGCCCTTGGGGACGAGCAGTTCTTC. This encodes CASSHEAALGDEQFF.

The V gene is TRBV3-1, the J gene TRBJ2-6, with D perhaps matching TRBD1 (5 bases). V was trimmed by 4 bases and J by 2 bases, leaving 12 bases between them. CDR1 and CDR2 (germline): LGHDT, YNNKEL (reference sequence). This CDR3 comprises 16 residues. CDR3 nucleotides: TGTGCCAGCAGCCTTCCCAGGGTTACTGGGGCCAACGTCCTGACTTTC. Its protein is CASSLPRVTGANVLTF.

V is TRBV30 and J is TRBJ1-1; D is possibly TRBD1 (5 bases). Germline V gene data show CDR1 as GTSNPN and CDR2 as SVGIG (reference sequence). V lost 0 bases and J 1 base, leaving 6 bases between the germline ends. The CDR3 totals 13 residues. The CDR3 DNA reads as TGTGCCTGGAGTGTGACAGAGAACACTGAAGCTTTCTTT. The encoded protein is CAWSVTENTEAFF.

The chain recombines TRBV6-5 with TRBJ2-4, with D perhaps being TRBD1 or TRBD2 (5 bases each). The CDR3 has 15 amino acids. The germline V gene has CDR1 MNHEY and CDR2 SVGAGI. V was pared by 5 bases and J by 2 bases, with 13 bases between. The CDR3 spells CASSHGASSKNIQYF. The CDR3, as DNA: TGTGCCAGCAGTCACGGGGCGAGTTCCAAAAACATTCAGTACTTC.

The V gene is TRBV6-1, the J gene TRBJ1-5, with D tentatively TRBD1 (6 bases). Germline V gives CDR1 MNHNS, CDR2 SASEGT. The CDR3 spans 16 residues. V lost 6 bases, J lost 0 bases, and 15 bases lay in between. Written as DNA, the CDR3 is TGTGCCAGCAGCCTCCACCGGACAGTTAGCAATCAGCCCCAGCATTTT. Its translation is CASSLHRTVSNQPQHF.

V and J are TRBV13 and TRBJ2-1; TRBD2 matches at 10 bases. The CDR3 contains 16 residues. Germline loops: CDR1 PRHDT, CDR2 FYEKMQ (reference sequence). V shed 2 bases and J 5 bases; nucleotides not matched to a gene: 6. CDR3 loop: CASSLQGLAKNNEQFF. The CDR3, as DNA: TGTGCCAGCAGCTTACAGGGACTAGCGAAAAACAATGAGCAGTTCTTC.

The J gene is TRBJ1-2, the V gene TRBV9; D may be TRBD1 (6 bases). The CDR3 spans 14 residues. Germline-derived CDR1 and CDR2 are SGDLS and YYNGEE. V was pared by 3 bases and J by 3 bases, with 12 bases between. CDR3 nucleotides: TGTGCCAGCAGCGCCGGGGGCCACGACTATGGCTACACCTTC. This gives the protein CASSAGGHDYGYTF.